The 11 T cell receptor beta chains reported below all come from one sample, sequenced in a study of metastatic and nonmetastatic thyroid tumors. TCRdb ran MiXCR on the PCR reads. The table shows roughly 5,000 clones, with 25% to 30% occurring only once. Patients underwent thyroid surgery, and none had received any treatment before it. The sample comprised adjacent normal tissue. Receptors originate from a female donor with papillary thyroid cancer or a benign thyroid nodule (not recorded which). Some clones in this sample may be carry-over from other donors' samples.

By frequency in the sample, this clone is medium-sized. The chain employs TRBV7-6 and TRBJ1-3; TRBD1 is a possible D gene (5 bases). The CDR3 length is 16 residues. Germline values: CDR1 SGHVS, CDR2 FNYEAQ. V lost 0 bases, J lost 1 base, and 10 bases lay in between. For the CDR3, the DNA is TGTGCCAGCAGCTTAGCGTCCCCAGGGTCTGGAAACACCATATATTTT. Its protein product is CASSLASPGSGNTIYF.

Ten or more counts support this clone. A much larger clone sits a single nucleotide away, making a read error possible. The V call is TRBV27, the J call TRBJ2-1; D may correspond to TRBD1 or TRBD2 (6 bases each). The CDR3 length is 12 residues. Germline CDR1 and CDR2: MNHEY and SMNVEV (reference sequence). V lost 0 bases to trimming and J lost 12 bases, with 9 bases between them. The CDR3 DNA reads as TGTGCCAGCAGTTTATCGAGGGGGGTGCAGTTCTTC. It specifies CASSLSRGVQFF.

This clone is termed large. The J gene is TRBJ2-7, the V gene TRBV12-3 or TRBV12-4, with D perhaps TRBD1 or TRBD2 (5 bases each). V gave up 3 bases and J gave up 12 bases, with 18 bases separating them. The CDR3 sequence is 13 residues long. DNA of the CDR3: TGTGCCAGCAGTTTTTCTGTAGGGACCGCGGGGTACTTC. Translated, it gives CASSFSVGTAGYF.

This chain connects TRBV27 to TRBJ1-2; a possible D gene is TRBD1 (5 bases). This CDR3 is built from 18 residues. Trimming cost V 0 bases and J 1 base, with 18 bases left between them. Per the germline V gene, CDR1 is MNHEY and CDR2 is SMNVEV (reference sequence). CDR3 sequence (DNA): TGTGCCAGCAGTTTATCGACCAATATGGGGGGATTTAACTATGGCTACACCTTC. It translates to CASSLSTNMGGFNYGYTF.

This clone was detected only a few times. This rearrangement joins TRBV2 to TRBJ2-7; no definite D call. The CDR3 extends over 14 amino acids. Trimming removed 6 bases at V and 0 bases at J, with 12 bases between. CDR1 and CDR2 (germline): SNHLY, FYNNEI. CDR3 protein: CASRVTESSYEQYF. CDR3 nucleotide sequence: TGTGCCAGCAGGGTTACAGAATCCTCCTACGAGCAGTACTTC. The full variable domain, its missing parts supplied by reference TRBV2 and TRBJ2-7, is EPEVTQTPSHQVTQMGQEVILRCVPISNHLYFYWYRQILGQKVEFLVSFYNNEISEKSEIFDDQFSVERPDGSNFTLKIRSTKLEDSAMYFCASRVTESSYEQYFGPGTRLTVT.

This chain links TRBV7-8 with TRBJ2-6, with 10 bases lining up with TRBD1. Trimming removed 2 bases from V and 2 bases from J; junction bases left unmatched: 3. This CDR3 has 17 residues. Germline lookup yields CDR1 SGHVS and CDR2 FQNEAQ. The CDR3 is CASSLMGTGAGANVLTF. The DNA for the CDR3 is TGTGCCAGCAGCTTAATGGGGACAGGGGCTGGGGCCAACGTCCTGACTTTC.

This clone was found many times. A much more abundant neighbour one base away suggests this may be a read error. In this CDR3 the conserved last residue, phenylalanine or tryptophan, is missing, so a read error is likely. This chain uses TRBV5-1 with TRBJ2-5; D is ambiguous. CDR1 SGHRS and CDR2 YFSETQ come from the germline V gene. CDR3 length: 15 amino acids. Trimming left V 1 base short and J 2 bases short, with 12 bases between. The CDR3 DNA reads TGCGCCAGCAGCTTGTTACAGCCAACTCAAGAGACCCAGTACCTC. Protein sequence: CASSLLQPTQETQYL.

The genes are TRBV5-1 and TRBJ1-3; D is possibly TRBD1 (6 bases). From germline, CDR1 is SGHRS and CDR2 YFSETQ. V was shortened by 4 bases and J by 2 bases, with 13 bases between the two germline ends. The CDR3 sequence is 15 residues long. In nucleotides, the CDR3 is TGCGCCAGCAGCCCCGGCCCAGGGGCTGGAAACACCATATATTTT. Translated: CASSPGPGAGNTIYF.

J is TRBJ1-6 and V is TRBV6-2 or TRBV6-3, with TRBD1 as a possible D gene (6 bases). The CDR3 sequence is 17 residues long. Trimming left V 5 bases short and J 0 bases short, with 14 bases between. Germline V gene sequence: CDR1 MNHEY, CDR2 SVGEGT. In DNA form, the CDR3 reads TGTGCCAGCAGTCCCCGACAGGAACGCTCCTATAATTCACCCCTCCACTTT. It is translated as CASSPRQERSYNSPLHF.

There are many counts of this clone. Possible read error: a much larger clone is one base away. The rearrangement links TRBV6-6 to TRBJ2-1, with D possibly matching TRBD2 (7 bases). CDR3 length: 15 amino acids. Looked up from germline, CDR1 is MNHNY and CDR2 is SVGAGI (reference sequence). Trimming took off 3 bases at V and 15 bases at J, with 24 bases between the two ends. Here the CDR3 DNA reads TGTGCCAGCAGTTATGCTGAAGGGGGGGGCCACGTCTGGTTCTTC. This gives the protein CASSYAEGGGHVWFF.

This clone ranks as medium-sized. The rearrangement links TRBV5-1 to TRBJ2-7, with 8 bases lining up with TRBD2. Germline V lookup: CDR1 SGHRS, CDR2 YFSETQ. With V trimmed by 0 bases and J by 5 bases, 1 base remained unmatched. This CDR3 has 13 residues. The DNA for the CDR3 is TGCGCCAGCAGCTTGGGGACTAGCAACGAGCAGTACTTC. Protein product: CASSLGTSNEQYF.